The 7 T cell receptor beta chains reported below all come from one sample, sequenced in a study of blood T cell repertoires in COVID-19. Profiling relied on immunoSEQ multiplex PCR, and the TCRdb table lists in-frame clones only, not all of them. Among around 230,000 clones, about 87% were seen once, and the ten largest hold about 9.3%. Sequencing was done on a sample of PBMCs or T cells enriched from blood (not recorded which). The receptors come from a man younger than 35 with acute COVID-19.

This clone was picked up one time. The V gene is TRBV28, the J gene TRBJ2-7; 9 bases are shared with TRBD2. With V trimmed by 6 bases and J by 5 bases, 11 bases remained unmatched. This CDR3 has 15 residues. Germline CDR1 reads MDHEN; CDR2 reads SYDVKM. CDR3 sequence (DNA): TGTGCCAGCAGATCACCGGGACTAGCTTTCCACGAGCAGTACTTC. Protein product: CASRSPGLAFHEQYF. The complete variable domain, with remaining parts taken from reference TRBV28 and TRBJ2-7, reads DVKVTQSSRYLVKRTGEKVFLECVQDMDHENMFWYRQDPGLGLRLIYFSYDVKMKEKGDIPEGYSVSREKKERFSLILESASTNQTSMYLCASRSPGLAFHEQYFGPGTRLTVT.

The rearrangement uses TRBV27 and TRBJ2-1; D is perhaps TRBD2 (5 bases). Per the germline V gene, CDR1 is MNHEY and CDR2 is SMNVEV (reference sequence). The CDR3 contains 15 residues. The V end was cut by 3 bases, the J end by 1 base, with 10 bases between. In nucleotides, the CDR3 is TGTGCCAGCAGTTTCCGCGGGCCTTCCTACAATGAGCAGTTCTTC. This sequence encodes CASSFRGPSYNEQFF.

The rearrangement uses TRBV30 and TRBJ2-7; 11 bases align to TRBD2. V shed 4 bases and J 4 bases; nucleotides not matched to a gene: 9. The germline V gene has CDR1 GTSNPN and CDR2 SVGIG (reference sequence). This CDR3 contains 15 residues. The CDR3 loop is CAWTPRGLAVYEQYF. The CDR3, as DNA: TGTGCCTGGACCCCAAGGGGACTAGCGGTTTACGAGCAGTACTTC.

The chain uses TRBV5-1 and TRBJ2-3; 7 bases are a match to TRBD2. The CDR3 spans 14 residues. The V segment lost 5 bases and the J segment 4 bases; nucleotides outside the gene matches: 7. Germline V CDR1 and CDR2: SGHRS, YFSETQ. CDR3 loop: CASSFGGSSDTQYF. In nucleotides, the CDR3 is TGCGCCAGCAGTTTTGGCGGGAGTTCAGATACGCAGTATTTT.

This chain connects TRBV5-1 to TRBJ2-5; 12 bases agree with TRBD2. Germline V CDR1 and CDR2: SGHRS, YFSETQ. The CDR3 totals 16 residues. The trim removed 4 bases at V and 2 bases at J, leaving 6 bases unmatched. The CDR3 sequence: CASSRATSGGQETQYF. The CDR3 region has the DNA TGCGCCAGCAGCAGGGCCACTAGCGGGGGGCAAGAGACCCAGTACTTC.

The V call is TRBV2, the J call TRBJ1-4; possible D gene TRBD1, 6 bases. The CDR3 is made up of 13 amino acids. In germline, CDR1 is SNHLY, CDR2 FYNNEI. V shed 6 bases and J shed 5 bases, with 10 bases lying between them. Here the CDR3 DNA reads TGTGCCAGCAGGACAGGAAAGAATGAAAAACTGTTTTTT. This translates into CASRTGKNEKLFF.

The chain recombines TRBV4-1 with TRBJ1-4; D remains ambiguous. The CDR3 spans 15 residues. Trimming removed 0 bases from V and 7 bases from J, with 12 bases in between. Germline assignment: CDR1 MGHRA and CDR2 YSYEKL. CDR3 nucleotides: TGCGCCAGCAGCCAAGACCGGGGAGCGGGTGAAAAACTGTTTTTT. This encodes CASSQDRGAGEKLFF.